This T cell receptor (beta chain) emerged from a study of T-cell memory formation after mild COVID-19 (dated by TCRdb to the early 2020s). For context, the study as a whole: Most TCR sequence clusters were specific to one of the two donors. T-cell clones expanding and contracting after mild COVID-19 in two donors were tracked by longitudinal TCRalpha and TCRbeta repertoire sequencing. Two young, previously healthy adult volunteers made up the cohort, one male and one female. The full study reports these points: The detection of some responding clones in pre-infection memory suggests that pre-existing cross-reactive memory T cells joined the SARS-CoV-2 response. SARS-CoV-2 specificity was not confirmed for the second-wave clones peaking on day 37. Contracting CD4+ clones were located mainly in the CM and EM memory subsets, whereas CD8+ clones were found to be enriched in EMRA. The study included only a couple of mild cases, and larger cohorts that include severe cases with pre-infection samples were judged to be necessary. From day 15 to 85, contracting clones showed balanced CD4/CD8 phenotypes, whereas a second wave of clones that expanded from day 15 to 37 leaned towards CD4+.

V gives up 1 base and J gives up 6 bases, and the segment between their germline ends measures 7 bases. The germline V gene encodes CDR1 SGHDN and CDR2 FVKESK. The CDR3, from cysteine to phenylalanine, totals 13 residues. Only the CDR3 region is kept as DNA, spanning 39 bases read in frame from base 1. This clonotype was observed a few times. Its antigen is still unknown. No base qualities exist here, and no much larger clone lies one base off it. Ficoll-Paque density gradient centrifugation was the method used to isolate PBMCs. Sequencing instrument: Illumina NovaSeq 6000. TCRalpha and TCRbeta cDNA libraries were constructed by 5'RACE with constant-segment primers, with sample barcodes and unique molecular identifiers being introduced. Trizol reagent was used to extract RNA from every sample. Libraries were amplified in two PCR steps, with a second sample barcode and Illumina TruSeq adapters added in the second step. Sequencing of libraries was performed on an Illumina NovaSeq with 2 x 150 bp paired-end reads. In the source study's methods: The reads were demultiplexed and collapsed into UMI-guided consensus sequences using migec v1.2.7. With mixcr v2.1.11, UMI consensuses were aligned to TRA and TRB V and J templates and assembled into clonotypes. A clonotype was counted as expanded or contracted only when both edgeR and NoisET called the clonotype significant, with the noise models trained on biological replicates. For edgeR calls, the thresholds were a false discovery rate-adjusted p below 0.01 and a log2 fold-change of 1. PCA with hierarchical clustering of max-normalized trajectories of the 1000 most abundant clonotypes was used as exploratory dynamics analysis. Each responding clone was given a CD4 or CD8 phenotype based on the CD4+ and CD8+ repertoires, which had been sequenced separately. TCRdb passed the public sequencing reads through fastp at Q25 and MiXCR, retaining productive beta sequences. CDR3 protein duplicates are merged, each entry listing the most common genes and DNA. In this record, the V and J calls reflect TCRdb's handling and not the investigators' own analysis. The sample includes more than 450,000 distinct CDR3 sequences, with about a sixth observed a single time. The ten largest clones add up to about 12% of the sample.

Sequenced material: PBMCs or a T cell subset sorted from them (not recorded which). The TCR originated in an adult woman who had mild COVID-19 (a few samples of this study predate the infection). The sample titles of this study are shuffled in the database, so cell type and time point are left out; the donor was told from shared clones. The chain joins TRBV14 to TRBJ2-1; there is no confident call for the D gene. The sequenced DNA is TGTGCCAGCAGCCAAGCCCCCGGCAATGAGCAGTTCTTC. The resulting protein is CASSQAPGNEQFF.